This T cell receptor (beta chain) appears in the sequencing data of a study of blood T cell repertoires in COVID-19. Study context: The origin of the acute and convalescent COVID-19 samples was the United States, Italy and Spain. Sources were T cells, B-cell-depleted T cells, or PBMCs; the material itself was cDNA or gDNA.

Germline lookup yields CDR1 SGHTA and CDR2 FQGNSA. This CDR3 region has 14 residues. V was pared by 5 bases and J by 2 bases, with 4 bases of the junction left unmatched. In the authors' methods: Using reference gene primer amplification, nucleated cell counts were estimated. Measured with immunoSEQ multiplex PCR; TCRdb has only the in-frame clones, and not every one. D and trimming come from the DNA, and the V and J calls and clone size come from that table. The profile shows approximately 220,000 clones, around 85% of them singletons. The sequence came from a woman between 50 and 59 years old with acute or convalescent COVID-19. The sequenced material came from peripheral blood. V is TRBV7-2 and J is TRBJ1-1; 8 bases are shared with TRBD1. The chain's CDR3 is CASSLGQGNTEAFF. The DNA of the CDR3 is TGTGCCAGCAGCCTAGGACAGGGAAACACTGAAGCTTTCTTT.